This T cell receptor beta chain was observed in a study of response to subunit inactivated influenza vaccine. MiXCR, applied by TCRdb to the RT-PCR reads, yields one record per CDR3 protein. This sample has 150,000 to 200,000 distinct CDR3 sequences, with around 11% found just once. Study-wide points: The authors offered the suggestion that each seasonal influenza vaccination recruits few new T cells.

On this clonotype: What it binds is not known.

The CDR3 runs to 16 residues. With 2 bases removed from V and 6 bases from J, the gap between germline ends came to 17 bases. The clonotype originates from a man between 50 and 70 years old who received an inactivated influenza vaccine. This sample comprised CD8+ T cells sorted from PBMCs, obtained roughly 24 months after vaccination. The chain couples TRBV12-3 or TRBV12-4 to TRBJ2-1; D may be TRBD1 or TRBD2 (5 bases each). The CDR3 DNA reads as TGTGCCAGCAGTTTACCCGGGACCCTCTGGACCAATGAGCAGTTCTTC. Amino acids: CASSLPGTLWTNEQFF.